The sequence of this T cell receptor (beta chain) was determined in a study of blood T cell repertoires in COVID-19. Whole-study context: COVID-19 samples from acute and convalescent phases originated in the United States, Italy and Spain. From T cells, B-cell-depleted T cells, or PBMCs came the material, which was cDNA or gDNA.

The sample holds one count of this clone. Study processing details: Estimation of nucleated cell counts was performed using reference gene primer amplification. The table came from immunoSEQ multiplex PCR; TCRdb's copy has only in-frame clones and leaves some out. V, J and clone size reflect that table, while D and trimming were determined from the DNA. The data hold about 78,000 clones, with about three quarters observed a single time. CDR3 length: 16 amino acids. Germline lookup yields CDR1 MGHRA and CDR2 YSYEKL. J lost 2 bases, V lost 2 bases, and 3 bases had no gene match. This chain joins TRBV4-1 and TRBJ1-5, with 10 nucleotides matching TRBD1. Specimen: peripheral blood. This clonotype originated in a human donor in a cohort sampled during active COVID-19. The CDR3, as DNA: TGCGCCAGCAGCCAACAGACAGGGGGCGGCAATCAGCCCCAGCATTTT. Amino acid sequence: CASSQQTGGGNQPQHF.